This paragraph covers one T cell receptor beta chain sequence. Its antigen remains unknown. This may stem from a read error, because a much larger clone lies one nucleotide away. This sample was taken from a study of neurological immune-mediated disorders. By 5'RACE with 10-nucleotide random UMIs, the cDNA was made. Each CDR3 protein gets one entry after TCRdb re-called the 5' RACE reads with MiXCR. The sample holds approximately 130,000 distinct CDR3 sequences; roughly 3.4% are singletons and the top ten take 1.3%. The CDR3 extends over 16 amino acids. Germline V CDR1 and CDR2: MNHNY, SVGAGI (reference sequence). Study-wide points: TCR clonal expansion peaked in HTLV-1-associated myelopathy patients and was lowest in multiple sclerosis patients.

The sequencing sample was made of PBMCs. The receptor was derived from a woman aged 30 to 39 with multiple sclerosis. The J gene is TRBJ2-6, the V gene TRBV6-6; 9 positions agree with TRBD1. The CDR3 DNA follows: TGTGCCAGCCGTCCCGGGACAGGGACCGGGGCCAAAGTCCTGACTTTC. Amino acid sequence: CASRPGTGTGAKVLTF.